A selection of T cell receptor beta chains follows, all from one sample in a study of blood T cell repertoires in COVID-19. Sequencing used immunoSEQ multiplex PCR; TCRdb keeps in-frame clones, though not all of them. The sample contains hundreds of thousands of clones, roughly 85% of which appear only once. The sequencing input was PBMCs or T cells enriched from blood (not recorded which). These receptors were taken from a woman between 50 and 59 years old who had recovered from COVID-19. Both conserved end residues are part of each CDR3. Each record gives: V gene, J gene, clone size, D gene, CDR3 protein, CDR3 DNA. The D gene is left open where the match is weak. Not all rows give a size; the values are once, few, many and, for expanded clones, a class.

>TRBV6-5|TRBJ1-2|-|TRBD1
CASSPGGTVPGYTF
TGTGCCAGCAGCCCCGGAGGGACAGTACCTGGCTACACCTTC
>TRBV7-8|TRBJ1-6|-|-
CASSLPGGGAYSPLHF
TGTGCCAGCAGCTTACCCGGAGGGGGGGCTTATTCACCCCTCCACTTT
>TRBV12-3/TRBV12-4|TRBJ2-7|once|-
CASSRTLYEQYF
TGTGCCAGCAGCCGGACACTATACGAGCAGTACTTC
>TRBV30|TRBJ1-5|-|-
CAWSSGQLNQPQHF
TGTGCCTGGAGTTCAGGACAGCTCAATCAGCCCCAGCATTTT
>TRBV11-2|TRBJ2-1|-|-
CASSSKPVYNEQFF
TGTGCCAGCAGCTCGAAACCGGTTTACAATGAGCAGTTCTTC
>TRBV24-1|TRBJ2-5|few|TRBD1
CATSDPGTGGEETQYF
TGTGCCACCAGTGATCCGGGGACAGGGGGCGAAGAGACCCAGTACTTC
>TRBV2|TRBJ1-1|-|-
CASSELRDNTEAFF
TGTGCCAGCAGTGAATTGAGGGATAACACTGAAGCTTTCTTT
>TRBV2|TRBJ2-2|few|-
CAKTDSNTGELFF
TGTGCCAAGACAGATTCGAACACCGGGGAGCTGTTTTTT
>TRBV5-1|TRBJ2-7|-|-
CASSLLTGTSEQYF
TGCGCCAGCAGCCTCCTCACAGGGACGTCCGAGCAGTACTTC
>TRBV5-1|TRBJ2-6|once|TRBD1
CASRLGQGRTGANVLTF
TGCGCCAGCAGACTCGGACAGGGGAGAACTGGGGCCAACGTCCTGACTTTC
>TRBV19|TRBJ1-2|-|-
CASRVGRGNYGYTF
TGTGCCAGTAGGGTTGGCAGGGGAAACTATGGCTACACCTTC
>TRBV5-6|TRBJ1-1|-|TRBD1
CASSFAGTGGAIGPEAFF
TGTGCCAGCAGCTTTGCTGGGACAGGGGGCGCAATCGGCCCTGAAGCTTTCTTT
>TRBV10-3|TRBJ2-5|-|-
CAISEAETQYF
TGTGCCATATCGGAGGCTGAGACCCAGTACTTC
>TRBV19|TRBJ2-3|-|-
CATNPGILADTQYF
TGTGCCACCAACCCAGGGATATTGGCAGATACGCAGTATTTT
>TRBV21-1|TRBJ2-7|few|-
CASSKARRLAGVGQYF
TGTGCCAGCAGCAAAGCGCGGAGACTAGCGGGAGTTGGGCAGTACTTC
>TRBV10-2|TRBJ2-1|-|TRBD2
CASSMRGGSYNEQFF
TGCGCCAGCAGCATGCGGGGGGGCTCCTACAATGAGCAGTTCTTC
>TRBV20-1|TRBJ1-1|-|-
CSASSRRENTEAFF
TGCAGTGCTAGTTCTAGGAGGGAGAACACTGAAGCTTTCTTT
>TRBV5-1|TRBJ2-5|-|TRBD1
CASSWGDRLGQETQYF
TGCGCCAGCAGCTGGGGGGACAGGTTGGGGCAAGAGACCCAGTACTTC
>TRBV4-3|TRBJ1-1|-|-
CASSGSRGLTEAFF
TGCGCCAGCAGTGGCAGCAGGGGCCTCACTGAAGCTTTCTTT
>TRBV11-2|TRBJ1-2|-|-
CASSATIPSYGYTF
TGTGCCAGCAGCGCAACTATACCCTCTTATGGCTACACCTTC
>TRBV6-5|TRBJ2-3|-|-
CASAAEGLADTQYF
TGTGCCAGCGCCGCGGAGGGATTGGCAGATACGCAGTATTTT
>TRBV27|TRBJ2-3|-|-
CASSLQDVSTDTQYF
TGTGCCAGCAGTCTACAGGACGTGAGCACAGATACGCAGTATTTT
>TRBV5-4|TRBJ1-6|-|-
CASSSDRNNSPLHF
TGTGCCAGCAGTTCGGACAGAAATAATTCACCCCTCCACTTT
>TRBV5-5|TRBJ2-6|-|-
CASSSRTAASGANVLTF
TGTGCCAGCAGCTCGCGGACAGCAGCATCGGGGGCCAACGTCCTGACTTTC
>TRBV24-1|TRBJ2-1|-|TRBD1
CATSDLTGVRNEQFF
TGTGCCACCAGTGATCTGACAGGGGTCAGGAATGAGCAGTTCTTC
>TRBV7-9|TRBJ1-3|-|-
CASSLQGRGNTIYF
TGTGCCAGCAGCTTACAGGGGAGAGGAAACACCATATATTTT
>TRBV27|TRBJ2-7|-|-
CASSLHGQSVFF
TGTGCCAGCAGTTTACATGGACAGTCAGTTTTTTTC
>TRBV19|TRBJ1-2|-|-
CASSIASGQPYGYTF
TGTGCCAGTAGTATAGCTTCCGGACAGCCCTATGGCTACACCTTC
>TRBV2|TRBJ1-6|-|TRBD1
CASSDIQGRLSPLHF
TGTGCCAGCAGTGACATACAGGGGCGTTTATCACCCCTCCACTTT
>TRBV7-2|TRBJ2-1|-|TRBD1
CASSLQGDIYNEQFF
TGTGCCAGCAGCTTACAGGGGGATATCTACAATGAGCAGTTCTTC
>TRBV19|TRBJ2-7|-|-
CASSNGRGILGYEQYF
TGTGCCAGTAGTAACGGACGGGGGATCCTGGGCTACGAGCAGTACTTC
>TRBV7-2|TRBJ2-7|few|-
CASSLIGGRSYEQYF
TGTGCCAGCAGCTTGATCGGGGGAAGGTCCTACGAGCAGTACTTC
>TRBV30|TRBJ1-5|-|-
CAWSVLTGDQPQHF
TGTGCCTGGAGTGTACTTACGGGGGATCAGCCCCAGCATTTT
>TRBV29-1|TRBJ1-1|-|-
CSVYPGEGGTEAFF
TGCAGCGTTTACCCCGGGGAGGGAGGCACTGAAGCTTTCTTT
>TRBV7-6|TRBJ2-7|-|-
CASSLVLGETYEQYF
TGTGCCAGCAGCTTAGTTCTTGGAGAGACCTACGAGCAGTACTTC
>TRBV19|TRBJ1-2|-|-
CASSIAGPYGYTF
TGTGCCAGTAGTATTGCAGGGCCCTATGGCTACACCTTC
>TRBV7-2|TRBJ2-1|-|TRBD2
CASSLAGVNNEQFF
TGTGCCAGCAGCTTGGCGGGGGTCAACAATGAGCAGTTCTTC
>TRBV7-3|TRBJ1-1|-|-
CASRAGINTEAFF
TGTGCCTCCAGGGCAGGTATCAACACTGAAGCTTTCTTT
>TRBV28|TRBJ1-1|-|TRBD1
CASSSSGTGGGAEAFF
TGTGCCAGCAGTTCCTCCGGGACAGGGGGCGGAGCTGAAGCTTTCTTT
>TRBV4-3|TRBJ2-2|-|-
CASSRGDYTGELFF
TGCGCCAGCAGCCGGGGAGACTACACCGGGGAGCTGTTTTTT
>TRBV30|TRBJ1-1|once|TRBD1
CAWSRGTGATEAFF
TGTGCCTGGAGTCGCGGGACAGGGGCCACTGAAGCTTTCTTT
>TRBV19|TRBJ1-6|few|-
CASSIRDYNSPLHF
TGTGCCAGTAGTATCCGCGATTATAATTCACCCCTCCACTTT
>TRBV7-2|TRBJ1-2|-|-
CASSPITGTRAYGYTF
TGTGCCAGCAGCCCCATAACCGGGACACGTGCCTATGGCTACACCTTC
>TRBV7-2|TRBJ1-5|few|-
CASSARRGQPQHF
TGTGCCAGCAGCGCGCGGAGAGGCCAGCCCCAGCATTTT
>TRBV6-4|TRBJ1-4|-|-
CASSDPPLGRDSPNEKLFF
TGTGCCAGCAGTGATCCCCCGTTGGGCCGAGACAGCCCAAATGAAAAACTGTTTTTT
>TRBV6-5|TRBJ1-6|-|TRBD1
CASSRRDRQSLHF
TGTGCCAGCAGCCGAAGGGACAGGCAGTCCCTCCACTTT
>TRBV11-3|TRBJ2-2|-|TRBD1
CASSFGTGNTGELFF
TGTGCCAGCAGCTTTGGGACAGGGAACACCGGGGAGCTGTTTTTT
>TRBV5-6|TRBJ1-4|few|TRBD1
CASSWTGGSSEKLFF
TGTGCCAGCAGCTGGACAGGGGGCTCGAGTGAAAAACTGTTTTTT
>TRBV27|TRBJ2-5|-|TRBD1
CASSSRDRGFRETQYF
TGTGCCAGCAGTTCCCGGGACAGGGGGTTCCGGGAGACCCAGTACTTC
>TRBV25-1|TRBJ1-3|few|-
CASSEPGVGNTIYF
TGTGCCAGCAGTGAACCAGGGGTCGGAAACACCATATATTTT
>TRBV6-5|TRBJ2-2|-|TRBD1
CASRGTGAPGELFF
TGTGCCAGCAGGGGGACAGGGGCGCCCGGGGAGCTGTTTTTT
>TRBV7-9|TRBJ2-1|-|TRBD2
CASSRLAGGPNEQFF
TGTGCCAGCAGCCGACTAGCGGGGGGGCCTAATGAGCAGTTCTTC
>TRBV28|TRBJ2-7|once|TRBD1
CASSFRQGAGEQYF
TGTGCCAGCAGTTTTAGGCAGGGGGCGGGTGAGCAGTACTTC